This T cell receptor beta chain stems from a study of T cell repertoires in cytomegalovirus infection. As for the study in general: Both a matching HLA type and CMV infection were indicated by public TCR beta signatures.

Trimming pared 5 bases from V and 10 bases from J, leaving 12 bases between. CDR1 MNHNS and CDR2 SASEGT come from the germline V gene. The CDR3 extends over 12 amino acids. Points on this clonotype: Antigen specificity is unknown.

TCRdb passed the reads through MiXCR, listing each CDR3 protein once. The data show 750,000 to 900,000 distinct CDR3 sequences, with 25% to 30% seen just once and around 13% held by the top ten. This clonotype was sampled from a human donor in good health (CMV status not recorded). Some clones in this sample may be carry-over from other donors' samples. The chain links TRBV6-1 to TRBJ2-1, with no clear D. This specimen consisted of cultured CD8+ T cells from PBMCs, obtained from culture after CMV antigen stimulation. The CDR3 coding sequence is TGTGCCAGCAGTTCGACCGTATGGGAGCAGTTCTTC. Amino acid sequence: CASSSTVWEQFF.